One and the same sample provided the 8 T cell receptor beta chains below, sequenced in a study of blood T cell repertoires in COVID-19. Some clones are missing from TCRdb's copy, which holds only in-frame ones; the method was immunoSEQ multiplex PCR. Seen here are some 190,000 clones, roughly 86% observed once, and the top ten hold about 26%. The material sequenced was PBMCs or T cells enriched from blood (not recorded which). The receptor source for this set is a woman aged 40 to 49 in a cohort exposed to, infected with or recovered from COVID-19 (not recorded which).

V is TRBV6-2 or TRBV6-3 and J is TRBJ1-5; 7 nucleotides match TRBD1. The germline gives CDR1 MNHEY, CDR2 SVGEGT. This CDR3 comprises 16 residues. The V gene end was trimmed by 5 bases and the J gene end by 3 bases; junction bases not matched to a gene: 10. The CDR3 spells CASSRTSGTVNQPQHF. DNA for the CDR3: TGTGCCAGCAGTCGAACCTCCGGGACAGTCAATCAGCCCCAGCATTTT.

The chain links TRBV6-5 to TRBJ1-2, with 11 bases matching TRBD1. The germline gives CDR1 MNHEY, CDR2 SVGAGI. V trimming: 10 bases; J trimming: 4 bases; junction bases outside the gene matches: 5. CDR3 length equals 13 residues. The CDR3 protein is CATRGTGGYGYTF. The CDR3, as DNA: TGTGCCACAAGGGGGACAGGGGGCTATGGCTACACCTTC.

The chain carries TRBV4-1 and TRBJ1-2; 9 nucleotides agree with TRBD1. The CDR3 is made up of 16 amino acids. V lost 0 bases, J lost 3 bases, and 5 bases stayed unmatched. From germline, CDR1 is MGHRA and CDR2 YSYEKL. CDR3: CASSQEYRGQDYGYTF. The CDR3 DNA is TGCGCCAGCAGCCAAGAGTACAGGGGGCAGGACTATGGCTACACCTTC.

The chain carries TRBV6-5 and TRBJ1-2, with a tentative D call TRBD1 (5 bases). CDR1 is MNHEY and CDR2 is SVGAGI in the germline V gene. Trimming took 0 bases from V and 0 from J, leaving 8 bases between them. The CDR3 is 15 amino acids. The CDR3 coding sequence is TGTGCCAGCAGTTACTCGGCCAGGGCTAACTATGGCTACACCTTC. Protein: CASSYSARANYGYTF.

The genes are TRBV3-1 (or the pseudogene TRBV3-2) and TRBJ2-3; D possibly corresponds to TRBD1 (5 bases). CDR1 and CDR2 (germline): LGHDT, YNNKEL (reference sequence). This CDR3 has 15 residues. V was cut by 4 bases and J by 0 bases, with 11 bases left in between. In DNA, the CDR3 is TGTGCCAGCAGCCCTGACAGAGAAAGCACAGATACGCAGTATTTT. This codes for CASSPDRESTDTQYF.

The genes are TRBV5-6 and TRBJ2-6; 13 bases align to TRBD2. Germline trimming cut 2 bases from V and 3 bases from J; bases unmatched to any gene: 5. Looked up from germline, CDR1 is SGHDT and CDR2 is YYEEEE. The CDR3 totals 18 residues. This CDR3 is CASSLVGLAGFGANVLTF. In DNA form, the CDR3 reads TGTGCCAGCAGCTTAGTGGGACTAGCGGGGTTTGGGGCCAACGTCCTGACTTTC.

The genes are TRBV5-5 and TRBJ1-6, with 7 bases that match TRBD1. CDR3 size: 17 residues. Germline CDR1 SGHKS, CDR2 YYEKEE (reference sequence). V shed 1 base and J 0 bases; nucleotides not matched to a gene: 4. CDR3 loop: CASSLMAGGSYNSPLHF. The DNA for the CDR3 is TGTGCCAGCAGCTTGATGGCAGGGGGCTCCTATAATTCACCCCTCCACTTT.

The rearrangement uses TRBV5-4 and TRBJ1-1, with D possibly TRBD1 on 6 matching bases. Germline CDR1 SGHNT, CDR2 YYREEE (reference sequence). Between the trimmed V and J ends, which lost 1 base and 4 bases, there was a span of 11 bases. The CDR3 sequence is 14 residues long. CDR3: CASSLHTGTTEAFF. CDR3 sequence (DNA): TGTGCCAGCAGCTTGCACACAGGGACCACTGAAGCTTTCTTT.